Shown below are 8 T cell receptor beta chains from a single sample sequenced in a study of identical twins. TCRdb ran MiXCR on the 5' RACE reads and lists one entry per CDR3 protein. Counted here are roughly 720,000 distinct CDR3 sequences, over 15% occurring once; the ten biggest clones make up approximately 14%. These same records also appear under a second study, on T cells expressing NK-cell markers.

Input material: PBMCs. These receptor sequences come from a woman between 18 and 29 years old in good health.

The genes are TRBV11-2 and TRBJ2-5, with TRBD2 matching over 11 bases. CDR3 length: 17 residues. Germline CDR1 and CDR2: SGHAT and FQNNGV. V was pared by 5 bases and J by 5 bases, with 13 bases of the junction left unmatched. Here the CDR3 reads CASSPPVAGGPKETQYF. CDR3 DNA: TGTGCCAGCAGCCCCCCAGTAGCGGGGGGGCCTAAGGAGACCCAGTACTTC. Combining the CDR3 with reference TRBV11-2 and TRBJ2-5 gives the whole variable domain EAGVAQSPRYKIIEKRQSVAFWCNPISGHATLYWYQQILGQGPKLLIQFQNNGVVDDSQLPKDRFSAERLKGVDSTLKIQPAKLEDSAVYLCASSPPVAGGPKETQYFGPGTRLLVL.

The sample holds a few counts of this clonotype. V is TRBV5-1 and J is TRBJ2-7, with a weak D call TRBD1 (6 bases). The CDR3 consists of 14 residues. V lost 4 bases, J lost 4 bases, and 15 bases lay in between. Germline V gives CDR1 SGHRS, CDR2 YFSETQ. CDR3 nucleotide sequence: TGCGCCAGCAGCCAACGGACAGAAGTTTACGAGCAGTACTTC. Its protein product is CASSQRTEVYEQYF. Based on the CDR3 plus reference TRBV5-1 and TRBJ2-7, the full variable domain is KAGVTQTPRYLIKTRGQQVTLSCSPISGHRSVSWYQQTPGQGLQFLFEYFSETQRNKGNFPGRFSGRQFSNSRSEMNVSTLELGDSALYLCASSQRTEVYEQYFGPGTRLTVT.

The V and J genes are TRBV6-2 or TRBV6-3 and TRBJ2-6; D ambiguous. V was cut by 9 bases and J by 0 bases, with 9 bases left in between. In germline, CDR1 is MNHEY, CDR2 SVGEGT. This CDR3 spans 14 amino acids. The CDR3 protein is CASHRDSGANVLTF. The CDR3 nucleotides are TGTGCCAGTCATAGGGACTCTGGGGCCAACGTCCTGACTTTC.

The J gene is TRBJ2-2, the V gene TRBV10-3, with D unclear. The germline V gene encodes CDR1 ENHRY and CDR2 SYGVKD. V was trimmed by 7 bases and J by 8 bases, leaving 17 bases between them. The length of the CDR3 is 14 residues. The CDR3 protein is CAIKRVKSGGELFF. The CDR3 DNA reads as TGTGCCATCAAGAGAGTAAAATCCGGGGGGGAGCTGTTTTTT.

V is TRBV20-1 and J is TRBJ2-1, with TRBD2 matching 7 bases. This CDR3 has 11 amino acids. CDR1 is DFQATT and CDR2 is SNEGSKA in the germline V gene (reference sequence). The V segment lost 8 bases and the J segment 6 bases; nucleotides outside the gene matches: 4. The CDR3 loop is CSPWGGNEQFF. DNA of the CDR3: TGCAGTCCTTGGGGGGGCAATGAGCAGTTCTTC.

This clonotype was detected a few times. V usage is TRBV7-3 and J usage is TRBJ2-2; 7 bases fit TRBD1. Germline lookup yields CDR1 SGHTA and CDR2 FQGTGA. CDR3 length: 16 amino acids. Unmatched junction bases numbered 11, after V lost 5 bases and J lost 5 bases. Here the CDR3 DNA reads TGTGCCAGCAGCCCACCTGGGACAGAACTTACCGGGGAGCTGTTTTTT. It encodes CASSPPGTELTGELFF. Drawing the rest from reference TRBV7-3 and TRBJ2-2, the complete variable domain is GAGVSQTPSNKVTEKGKYVELRCDPISGHTALYWYRQSLGQGPEFLIYFQGTGAADDSGLPNDRFFAVRPEGSVSTLKIQRTERGDSAVYLCASSPPGTELTGELFFGEGSRLTVL.

This clonotype was recorded a few times. Written as DNA, the CDR3 is TGTGCCAGCAGCAAAGCTGGGGGGGGGAAGGTCGAGCAGTTCTTC. Translating it yields CASSKAGGGKVEQFF. V is TRBV21-1 and J is TRBJ2-1; the table's D call, TRBD1, was not checked against the DNA. TRBV21-1 is reported as a pseudogene. The CDR3 runs to 15 residues.

This chain uses TRBV6-5 with TRBJ2-7; 9 nucleotides match TRBD2. Germline lookup yields CDR1 MNHEY and CDR2 SVGAGI. With 2 bases clipped from V and 5 bases from J, the junction kept 4 bases outside the gene matches. The CDR3 totals 14 residues. The CDR3 DNA reads TGTGCCAGCAGTTACGAGCGGGGGGCGAACGAGCAGTACTTC. Its protein is CASSYERGANEQYF.